The 8 T cell receptor beta chains given below trace back to one sample, sequenced in a study of technical replicates of blood from a few donors listed by TCRdb under 2017. The protocol used for the library was the immunoSEQ multiplex PCR assay. TCRdb re-hosts the immuneACCESS table, in-frame sequences only. Its copies lack some clones; in the studies checked, an unresolved V gene accounts for under half of them, and the cause for the rest is not known. The sample has about 93,000 clones on record, approximately 95% of them singletons. Over 0.25% of the sample rests with the top ten. Sequencing was carried out using T cells isolated from PBMCs. The receptors were sampled from a human donor in good health.

This rearrangement joins TRBV5-4 to TRBJ1-2, with a weak D call TRBD1 (5 bases). The germline V gene encodes CDR1 SGHNT and CDR2 YYREEE (reference sequence). The V end lost 4 bases, the J end lost 4 bases, and 17 bases lay between the germline ends. The CDR3 covers 15 residues. The CDR3 DNA is TGTGCCAGCAGCGGGCCGGGACTGCGAACCTATGGCTACACCTTC. This codes for CASSGPGLRTYGYTF.

The chain recombines TRBV20-1 with TRBJ2-1; D unresolved. V lost 5 bases, J lost 5 bases, and 7 bases lay in between. This CDR3 comprises 11 residues. CDR1 is DFQATT, CDR2 SNEGSKA, per germline (reference sequence). Written as DNA, the CDR3 is TGCAGTGCTGCCACAAACAATGAGCAGTTCTTC. Its protein product is CSAATNNEQFF.

The chain uses TRBV6-5 and TRBJ1-5; 11 bases fit TRBD1. Per the germline V gene, CDR1 is MNHEY and CDR2 is SVGAGI. This CDR3 region has 15 residues. Trimming at V came to 5 bases and at J to 6 bases, leaving 6 bases not matched to a gene. Here the CDR3 reads CASSVGTGGTQPQHF. The CDR3 bases are TGTGCCAGCAGTGTTGGGACAGGGGGTACTCAGCCCCAGCATTTT.

This chain joins TRBV6-5 and TRBJ1-1, with D unresolved. Germline V gives CDR1 MNHEY, CDR2 SVGAGI. This CDR3 contains 12 residues. The germline V and J ends were trimmed by 2 bases and 8 bases, with 9 bases remaining between them. CDR3 loop: CASSYGETEAFF. The CDR3 coding sequence is TGTGCCAGCAGTTACGGGGAGACCGAAGCTTTCTTT.

The CDR3 loop is CASTAGNEQFF. The DNA of the CDR3 is TGTGCCAGCACAGCGGGGAATGAGCAGTTCTTC. The chain couples TRBV10-3 to TRBJ2-1; 7 bases agree with TRBD2. Germline V gene lookup returns CDR1 ENHRY and CDR2 SYGVKD. V dropped 10 bases and J dropped 7; count of bases not matched to a gene: 4. The CDR3 extends over 11 amino acids.

V gene TRBV6-6 combines with J gene TRBJ2-7; 9 nucleotides line up with TRBD2. With V trimmed by 6 bases and J by 2 bases, 11 bases remained unmatched. The CDR3 contains 16 residues. The germline V gene encodes CDR1 MNHNY and CDR2 SVGAGI (reference sequence). CDR3 sequence: CASRPGLAGSPYEQYF. CDR3 bases: TGTGCCAGCAGGCCAGGGCTAGCGGGGTCCCCCTACGAGCAGTACTTC.

The chain joins TRBV11-2 to TRBJ2-2, with 8 bases that match TRBD2. The germline gives CDR1 SGHAT, CDR2 FQNNGV. The CDR3 covers 19 residues. V shed 5 bases, J shed 2 bases, and the junction held 16 bases outside the gene matches. The CDR3 is CASSPTGGWGTINTGELFF. CDR3 nucleotide sequence: TGTGCCAGCAGCCCCACGGGGGGGTGGGGGACAATAAACACCGGGGAGCTGTTTTTT.

J is TRBJ1-1 and V is TRBV19; 10 positions match TRBD1. CDR3 length: 16 residues. Germline-derived CDR1 and CDR2 are LNHDA and SQIVND (reference sequence). V was pared by 5 bases and J by 2 bases, with 8 bases of the junction left unmatched. For the CDR3, the DNA is TGTGCCAGTAGTCTTCAGACAGGGGGCTTTAACACTGAAGCTTTCTTT. Its translation: CASSLQTGGFNTEAFF.